The 14 T cell receptor beta chains below were found in one sample sequenced in a study of Graves' ophthalmopathy and Graves' hyperthyroidism. RNA transcripts served as template for amplifying TCR beta CDR3 sequences. HTBI-primed RT-PCR formed the first round, and a multiplex PCR formed the second. TCRdb passed the multiplex PCR reads through MiXCR, listing each CDR3 protein once. The data show a few hundred thousand distinct CDR3 sequences, with roughly 17% seen just once and approximately 2.4% held by the top ten. The sample comprised peripheral blood. These receptors originate from an adult woman with stable Graves' hyperthyroidism.

This clonotype was seen ten or more times. The CDR3, as DNA: TGTGCCAGCAGTTACGACAGGGGAGGCATCGAGCAGTACTTC. This sequence encodes CASSYDRGGIEQYF. The chain combines TRBV28 with TRBJ2-7, with 8 bases that match TRBD1. CDR1 MDHEN and CDR2 SYDVKM come from the germline V gene. V was pared by 4 bases and J by 6 bases, with 8 bases of the junction left unmatched. This CDR3 has 14 residues.

This clonotype was observed a few times. This likely comes from a read error, as the CDR3 has no conserved phenylalanine or tryptophan at its end. Because the CDR3's place on the DNA is in doubt, the DNA is left out and the CDR3 is given as listed by TCRdb. The chain combines TRBV19 with TRBJ1-1. The CDR3 spans 15 amino acids, including both terminal residues. CDR1 and CDR2 (germline): LNHDA, SQIVND (reference sequence). The CDR3 sequence: CASSIRQLRGTEAFL.

This clonotype was picked up many times. The rearrangement joins TRBV28 to TRBJ1-5; 9 bases agree with TRBD1. The trim removed 6 bases at V and 6 bases at J, leaving 6 bases unmatched. The CDR3 consists of 14 residues. Germline assignment: CDR1 MDHEN and CDR2 SYDVKM. Written as DNA, the CDR3 is TGTGCCAGCAGGCTGGGACAGGGATTTCAGCCCCAGCATTTT. Translation gives CASRLGQGFQPQHF.

In this sample, this clonotype turned up many times. The chain has TRBV12-3 or TRBV12-4 and TRBJ2-3, with unresolved D. The CDR3 loop spans 12 amino acids. Trimming shortened V by 6 bases and J by 5 bases, and 9 bases separated the two germline ends. The CDR3 is CASSSHRDTQYF. CDR3 nucleotides: TGTGCCAGCAGCTCCCACAGAGATACGCAGTATTTT.

This clonotype was seen repeatedly, ten times or more. This chain uses TRBV12-3 or TRBV12-4 with TRBJ1-5; D is uncertain. V was clipped by 2 bases and J by 0 bases, with 5 bases between them. This CDR3 region has 14 residues. The CDR3 nucleotides are TGTGCCAGCAGTTTAAAGATTAGCAATCAGCCCCAGCATTTT. Its protein is CASSLKISNQPQHF.

J is TRBJ1-1 and V is TRBV12-3 or TRBV12-4; possibly TRBD1 for D (5 bases). V was trimmed by 3 bases and J by 2 bases, leaving 13 bases between them. This CDR3 spans 15 amino acids. CDR3 sequence reads: CASSFYQGLNTEAFF. For the CDR3, the DNA is TGTGCCAGCAGTTTTTATCAGGGCCTTAACACTGAAGCTTTCTTT.

About this clonotype itself: A much larger clone is a single base away; this may be a read error. The conserved final phenylalanine or tryptophan is absent from the CDR3, which likely points to a read error. V usage is TRBV5-1 and J usage is TRBJ2-2; TRBD2 agrees at 8 bases. The trim removed 0 bases at V and 4 bases at J, leaving 11 bases unmatched. Looked up from germline, CDR1 is SGHRS and CDR2 is YFSETQ. The CDR3 spans 18 residues. The DNA of the CDR3 is TGCGCCAGCAGCTTGGAGGGTAGCGGGACGACAGGCACCGGGGAGCTGTTTGTT. It encodes CASSLEGSGTTGTGELFV.

There are many counts of this clonotype. The V call is TRBV2, the J call TRBJ2-2; the D gene is possibly TRBD2 (5 bases). V lost 0 bases to trimming and J lost 0 bases, with 5 bases between them. The CDR3 length is 15 residues. CDR1 SNHLY and CDR2 FYNNEI come from the germline V gene. The CDR3: CASSEAGANTGELFF. The CDR3 DNA is TGTGCCAGCAGTGAAGCCGGGGCGAACACCGGGGAGCTGTTTTTT. Together with reference TRBV2 and TRBJ2-2, the CDR3 gives the full variable domain: EPEVTQTPSHQVTQMGQEVILRCVPISNHLYFYWYRQILGQKVEFLVSFYNNEISEKSEIFDDQFSVERPDGSNFTLKIRSTKLEDSAMYFCASSEAGANTGELFFGEGSRLTVL.

This clonotype came up many times. The rearrangement links TRBV20-1 to TRBJ1-5; possible D gene TRBD1, 5 bases. This CDR3 is 14 amino acids long. Trimming removed 3 bases at V and 1 base at J, with 10 bases between. Germline values: CDR1 DFQATT, CDR2 SNEGSKA (reference sequence). The CDR3 loop is CSASGGTSNQPQHF. The DNA for the CDR3 is TGCAGTGCTAGTGGAGGGACCAGCAATCAGCCCCAGCATTTT.

The V and J genes are TRBV24-1 and TRBJ1-1, with a tentative D call TRBD1 (5 bases). Germline CDR1 and CDR2: KGHDR and SFDVKD. The CDR3 is 17 amino acids. Trimming cost V 3 bases and J 1 base, with 17 bases left between them. CDR3 sequence reads: CATSDPHTTAENTEAFF. The CDR3 coding sequence is TGTGCCACCAGTGATCCTCACACGACAGCAGAGAACACTGAAGCTTTCTTT.

This clonotype has more than one count but fewer than ten. The chain employs TRBV5-1 and TRBJ1-5, with a possible D match to TRBD1 (5 bases). V was trimmed by 4 bases and J by 0 bases, leaving 11 bases between them. Germline V gives CDR1 SGHRS, CDR2 YFSETQ. The CDR3 sequence is 15 residues long. CDR3: CASSAGPDSNQPQHF. In DNA, the CDR3 is TGCGCCAGCAGCGCGGGGCCAGATAGCAATCAGCCCCAGCATTTT.

This clonotype was recorded at least ten times. The chain has TRBV5-1 and TRBJ2-2; D gene ambiguous. This CDR3 has 15 amino acids. CDR1 is SGHRS and CDR2 is YFSETQ in the germline V gene. The V and J ends lost 2 bases and 6 bases respectively, with 14 bases between them. CDR3 loop: CASSFRARQAGELFF. As DNA, the CDR3 is TGCGCCAGCAGCTTTCGAGCGAGGCAAGCCGGGGAGCTGTTTTTT.

This clonotype was seen many times. V gene TRBV29-1 combines with J gene TRBJ1-6, with D unclear. Deletions cut 6 bases from V and 2 bases from J, with 8 bases between. CDR1 is SQVTM and CDR2 is ANQGSEA in the germline V gene. The CDR3 runs to 13 residues. The DNA of the CDR3 is TGCAGCGTCCAGCCGGCCTATAATTCACCCCTCCACTTT. Amino acid sequence: CSVQPAYNSPLHF.

This clonotype was found a few times. An end of the junction does not agree with germline; a read error may underlie this. V gene TRBV7-3 combines with J gene TRBJ2-4; no clear D gene. CDR3 size: 14 residues. Germline V CDR1 and CDR2: SGHTA, FQGTGA. CDR3 nucleotides: TGTGCCAGCAGCTCCGGTGTCCCTCCGGGCATTAAGTACTTC. Protein: CASSSGVPPGIKYF.